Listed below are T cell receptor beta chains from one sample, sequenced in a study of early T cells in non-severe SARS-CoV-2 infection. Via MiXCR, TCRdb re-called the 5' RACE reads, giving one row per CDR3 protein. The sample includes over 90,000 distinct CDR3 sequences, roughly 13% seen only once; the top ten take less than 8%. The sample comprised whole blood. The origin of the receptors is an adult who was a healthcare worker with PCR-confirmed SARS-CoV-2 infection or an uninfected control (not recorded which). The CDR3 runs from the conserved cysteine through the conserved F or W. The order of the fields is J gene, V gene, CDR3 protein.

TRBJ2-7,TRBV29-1,CSVVLAGGNSYEQNF
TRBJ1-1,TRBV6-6,CASELRQPTEAFF
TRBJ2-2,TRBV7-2,CASSLVGRGVTGELFF
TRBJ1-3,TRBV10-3,CAISERETPGNTIYF
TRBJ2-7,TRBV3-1,CASSQLPGSSYEQYF
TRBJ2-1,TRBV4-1,CASSQNALRGEQFF
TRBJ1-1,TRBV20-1,CSAGGTVSLVVFF
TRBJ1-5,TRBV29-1,CSVGTGSNQPQHF
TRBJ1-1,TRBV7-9,CASSSRLLEAFF
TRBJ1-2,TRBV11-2,CASSPDPGPQTGGYGYTF
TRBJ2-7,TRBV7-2,CASSPLSGEQYF
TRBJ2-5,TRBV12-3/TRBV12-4,CASSLSGSLQETQYF
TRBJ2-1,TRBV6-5,CASSRIDGDEQFF
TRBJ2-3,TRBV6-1,CASSEMDGSTDTQYF
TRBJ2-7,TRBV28,CASSLGSHPGGEQYF
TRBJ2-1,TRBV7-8,CASSRTWTGNNEQFF
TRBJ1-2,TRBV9,CASSSTPNYGYTF
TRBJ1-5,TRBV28,CASSLSQPQHF
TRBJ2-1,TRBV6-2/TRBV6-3,CASSYHYSAEQFF
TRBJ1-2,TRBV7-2,CASSLNTWNYGYTF
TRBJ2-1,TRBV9,CASSAHTGTSGIMNEQFF
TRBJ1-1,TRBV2,CASMIGEAFF
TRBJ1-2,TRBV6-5,CASSYSRAYGYTF
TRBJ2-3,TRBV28,CASRPPLGQERTDTQYF
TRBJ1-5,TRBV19,CASSPRRQGWNGQPQHF
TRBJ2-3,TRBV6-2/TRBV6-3,CASSLWARVVSDTQYF
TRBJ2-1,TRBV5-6,CASSVQVHEQFF
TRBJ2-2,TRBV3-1,CASSHRDLGELFF
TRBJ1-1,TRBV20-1,CSAPAEMNTEAFF
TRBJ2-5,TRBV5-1,CASSFSKGGQETQYF
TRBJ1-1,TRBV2,CASSEQGYAEAFF
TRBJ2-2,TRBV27,CASSLGDSTGELFF